The 15 T cell receptor beta chains in this list originate from one sample, sequenced in a study of cytomegalovirus exposure and HLA in healthy donors. Vbeta (60) and Jbeta (13) primers were used in the PCR. Some clones are missing from TCRdb's copy, which holds only in-frame ones; the method was immunoSEQ multiplex PCR. The sample holds over 100,000 clones, about 60% seen once. Sequencing input: PBMCs. These TCRs come from a human donor in good health.

This clone was detected only once. The V call is TRBV7-9, the J call TRBJ2-7, with 10 bases matching TRBD1. V gave up 3 bases and J gave up 3 bases; unmatched junction bases: 2. This CDR3 has 14 amino acids. The germline V gene has CDR1 SEHNR and CDR2 FQNEAQ (reference sequence). Here the CDR3 DNA reads TGTGCCAGCAGCTTCCGGGACAGGGGCTACGAGCAGTACTTC. It codes for CASSFRDRGYEQYF.

The chain has TRBV7-3 and TRBJ2-5, with 11 bases lining up with TRBD1. The ends lost 5 bases at V and 3 bases at J; junction bases unmatched: 5. CDR3 length: 15 amino acids. Germline V gene lookup returns CDR1 SGHTA and CDR2 FQGTGA. CDR3 amino acids: CASSPGTGGKETQYF. The CDR3 nucleotides read TGTGCCAGCAGCCCTGGGACAGGGGGAAAAGAGACCCAGTACTTC.

This clone was recorded once. The V and J genes are TRBV5-1 and TRBJ2-1; TRBD1 aligns across 9 bases. The length of the CDR3 is 14 residues. The junction had 7 bases not matched to a gene; V was cut back by 5 bases and J by 7 bases. CDR1 is SGHRS and CDR2 is YFSETQ in the germline V gene. Here the CDR3 DNA reads TGCGCCAGCAGGCGGGACAGGGTCGGAAATGAGCAGTTCTTC. This encodes CASRRDRVGNEQFF.

The rearrangement uses TRBV19 and TRBJ2-1; D gene uncertain. The CDR3 has 13 amino acids. The germline V gene has CDR1 LNHDA and CDR2 SQIVND (reference sequence). The V end lost 10 bases, the J end lost 3 bases, and 13 bases lay between the germline ends. The CDR3 sequence is CATLGSLYNEQFF. In DNA form, the CDR3 reads TGTGCCACCCTGGGCTCTCTCTACAATGAGCAGTTCTTC.

The V call is TRBV7-8, the J call TRBJ1-5, with D maybe TRBD1 (6 bases). This CDR3 has 20 residues. Trimming stripped 2 bases from V and 0 bases from J, with 23 bases between. Germline loops: CDR1 SGHVS, CDR2 FQNEAQ. CDR3 loop: CASSLTPGQGAPYSNQPQHF. CDR3 bases: TGTGCCAGCAGCTTAACCCCGGGACAAGGGGCCCCATATAGCAATCAGCCCCAGCATTTT.

V and J are TRBV4-1 and TRBJ2-7; 9 nucleotides align to TRBD2. Germline loops: CDR1 MGHRA, CDR2 YSYEKL. The V segment lost 5 bases and the J segment 6 bases; nucleotides outside the gene matches: 11. The CDR3 is made up of 15 amino acids. Here the CDR3 DNA reads TGCGCCAGCAGCTTCACCGGGACTAGCATGCGCGAGCAGTACTTC. It translates to CASSFTGTSMREQYF.

This clone has more than one count but fewer than ten. The chain has TRBV4-1 and TRBJ1-2; the D is unclear. Germline lookup yields CDR1 MGHRA and CDR2 YSYEKL. The CDR3 length is 13 residues. V lost 1 base and J 6 bases, leaving 9 bases between the germline ends. The CDR3 spells CASSQVYGHGYTF. The CDR3 DNA reads as TGCGCCAGCAGCCAAGTTTATGGGCATGGCTACACCTTC.

The J gene is TRBJ2-5, the V gene TRBV6-6; D might be TRBD2 (5 bases). Trimming pared 5 bases from V and 5 bases from J, leaving 9 bases between. The germline V gene encodes CDR1 MNHNY and CDR2 SVGAGI (reference sequence). This CDR3 region has 12 residues. CDR3 region: CASSNPGETQYF. The CDR3 coding sequence is TGTGCCAGCAGTAATCCGGGGGAGACCCAGTACTTC.

V gene TRBV5-6 combines with J gene TRBJ1-4; maybe TRBD1 (6 bases). Trimming took 2 bases from V and 4 from J, leaving 12 bases between them. CDR3 length equals 15 residues. CDR1 is SGHDT, CDR2 YYEEEE, per germline. CDR3 coding DNA: TGTGCCAGCAGCTTCAGGGGATGGGATAATGAAAAACTGTTTTTT. This sequence encodes CASSFRGWDNEKLFF. Full variable domain (outside the CDR3, taken from reference TRBV5-6 and TRBJ1-4): DAGVTQSPTHLIKTRGQQVTLRCSPKSGHDTVSWYQQALGQGPQFIFQYYEEEERQRGNFPDRFSGHQFPNYSSELNVNALLLGDSALYLCASSFRGWDNEKLFFGSGTQLSVL.

CDR3: CASNRERADTQYF. CDR3 DNA: TGTGCCAGCAACAGGGAGCGTGCAGATACGCAGTATTTT. The chain carries TRBV2 and TRBJ2-3; D is possibly TRBD1 (6 bases). CDR1 and CDR2 (germline): SNHLY, FYNNEI. V gave up 7 bases and J gave up 4 bases, with 12 bases separating them. The CDR3 spans 13 residues.

The rearrangement uses TRBV5-4 and TRBJ1-3, with a possible D match to TRBD1 (5 bases). Trimming removed 4 bases from V and 0 bases from J, with 8 bases in between. The CDR3 totals 14 residues. Germline CDR1 SGHNT, CDR2 YYREEE (reference sequence). Here the CDR3 reads CASSLQGSGNTIYF. The CDR3 nucleotides are TGTGCCAGCAGCCTCCAGGGCTCTGGAAACACCATATATTTT.

The chain employs TRBV4-1 and TRBJ2-1; D not resolved. Germline loops: CDR1 MGHRA, CDR2 YSYEKL. V lost 0 bases and J lost 5, with 8 bases in between. This CDR3 is 14 amino acids long. The CDR3 DNA is TGCGCCAGCAGCCAAGATATACGAGACAATGAGCAGTTCTTC. Residues: CASSQDIRDNEQFF.

This clone has just one count. This CDR3 reads CASSLPNQPQHF. As DNA, the CDR3 is TGTGCCAGCAGCCTACCAAATCAGCCCCAGCATTTT. The chain uses TRBV7-9 and TRBJ1-5; D gene unclear. The CDR3 extends over 12 amino acids. Germline assignment: CDR1 SEHNR and CDR2 FQNEAQ (reference sequence). Deletions cut 5 bases from V and 4 bases from J, with 6 bases between. The full variable domain, its missing parts supplied by reference TRBV7-9 and TRBJ1-5, is DTGVSQNPRHKITKRGQNVTFRCDPISEHNRLYWYRQTLGQGPEFLTYFQNEAQLEKSRLLSDRFSAERPKGSFSTLEIQRTEQGDSAMYLCASSLPNQPQHFGDGTRLSIL.

For this clone: It is likely a read error, because the conserved phenylalanine at the end of the CDR3 is missing. V and J are TRBV5-6 and TRBJ1-1; 7 bases are a match to TRBD1. CDR1 is SGHDT, CDR2 YYEEEE, per germline. The CDR3 loop spans 15 amino acids. Losses at the gene ends were 3 bases for V and 0 bases for J; bases not matched to a gene: 5. For the CDR3, the DNA is TGTGCCAGCAGCTCCTACAGGGGTATGAACACTGAAGCTTTCTCT. It encodes CASSSYRGMNTEAFS.

This clone appeared a single time. This chain uses TRBV7-2 with TRBJ2-5, with 13 nucleotides matching TRBD2. TRBJ2-7 matches the DNA end more closely, so the J call is doubtful. Looked up from germline, CDR1 is SGHTA and CDR2 is FQGNSA. There are 16 residues in the CDR3. The CDR3 DNA reads as TGTGCCAGCAGCTTCTCGGGACTAGCGGGACTCTACGAGCAGTACTTC. As protein: CASSFSGLAGLYEQYF.